The following is a T cell receptor beta chain sequence with its context. The sample is drawn from a study of shared clonotypes between healthy human individuals. Original processing methods: Junction-only sequences produced by ImmunoSEQ had no quality scores, so filtering differed. This table comes from immunoSEQ multiplex PCR, and its TCRdb copy is limited to in-frame clones, with some not included. V and J calls and clone size are as listed in that table; D and trimming were resolved from the DNA. The sample contains about 2.2 million clones, approximately 94% of which appear only once. Cells designated naive CD8 were CD45RO-negative and were positively selected for CCR7, with terminally differentiated effector memory CD45RA+ cells excluded. The sample comprised naive CD8+ T cells from PBMCs. The sequence derives from a man younger than 35 in good health. Some clones in this sample may be carry-over from other donors' samples.

CDR3 DNA sequence: TGTGCCACCAGCAGAGATCTGACAGGGCCTTACTTCTCAGGGGAAACAGATACGCAGTATTTT. The encoded protein is CATSRDLTGPYFSGETDTQYF. The V and J genes are TRBV15 and TRBJ2-3; 7 nucleotides line up with TRBD1. This CDR3 is built from 21 residues. Germline trimming cut 0 bases from V and 3 bases from J; bases unmatched to any gene: 21. Germline-derived CDR1 and CDR2 are LNHNV and YYDKDF (reference sequence).